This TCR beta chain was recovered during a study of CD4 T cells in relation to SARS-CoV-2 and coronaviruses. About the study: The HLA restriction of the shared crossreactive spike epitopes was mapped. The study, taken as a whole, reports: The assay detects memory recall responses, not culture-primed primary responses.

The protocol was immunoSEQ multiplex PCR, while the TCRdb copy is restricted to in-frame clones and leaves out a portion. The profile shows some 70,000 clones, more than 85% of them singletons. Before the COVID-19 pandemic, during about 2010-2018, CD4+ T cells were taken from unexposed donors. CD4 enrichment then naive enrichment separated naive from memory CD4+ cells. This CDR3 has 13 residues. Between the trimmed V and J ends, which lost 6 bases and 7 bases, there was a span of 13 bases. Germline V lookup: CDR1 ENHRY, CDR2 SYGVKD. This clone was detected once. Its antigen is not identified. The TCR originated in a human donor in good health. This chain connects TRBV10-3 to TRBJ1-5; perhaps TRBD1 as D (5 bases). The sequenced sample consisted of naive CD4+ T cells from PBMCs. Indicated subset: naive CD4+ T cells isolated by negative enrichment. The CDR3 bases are TGTGCCATCAGGGGGGGAAACGGCCAGCCCCAGCATTTT. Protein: CAIRGGNGQPQHF.